The 11 T cell receptor beta chains listed next were all sequenced from one sample in a study of blood T cell repertoires in COVID-19. The table came from immunoSEQ multiplex PCR; TCRdb's copy has only in-frame clones and leaves some out. The sample has fewer than 400,000 clones, about nine tenths seen once. The sample taken for sequencing was PBMCs or T cells enriched from blood (not recorded which). These receptors all stem from a woman in her twenties or thirties who had recovered from COVID-19.

The V and J genes are TRBV11-1 and TRBJ1-1; 10 nucleotides match TRBD1. The CDR3 is made up of 16 amino acids. V gave up 3 bases and J gave up 4 bases; unmatched junction bases: 8. Looked up from germline, CDR1 is SGHAT and CDR2 is FQDESV (reference sequence). The CDR3 nucleotides read TGTGCCAGCAGCTTGGGGACAGGGGTTTTTGGCACTGAAGCTTTCTTT. Amino acids: CASSLGTGVFGTEAFF.

This chain connects TRBV7-2 to TRBJ1-6; D might be TRBD1 (6 bases). The CDR3 has 15 amino acids. Germline-derived CDR1 and CDR2 are SGHTA and FQGNSA. V was clipped by 4 bases and J by 7 bases, with 14 bases between them. This CDR3 is CASSWGPGQNSPLHF. CDR3 bases: TGTGCCAGCAGCTGGGGGCCGGGACAAAATTCACCCCTCCACTTT.

A remark on this clone: Other DNA sequences within the sample encode an identical CDR3. The chain combines TRBV28 with TRBJ1-5; 9 bases line up with TRBD1. The V gene end was trimmed by 2 bases and the J gene end by 4 bases; junction bases not matched to a gene: 6. There are 16 residues in the CDR3. Per germline, CDR1 MDHEN and CDR2 SYDVKM. The CDR3 DNA follows: TGTGCCAGCAGTTTAACCGGGACAGGGCCGAATCAGCCCCAGCATTTT. Its protein product is CASSLTGTGPNQPQHF.

The rearrangement links TRBV12-3 or TRBV12-4 to TRBJ2-7; 7 nucleotides agree with TRBD1. The CDR3 is made up of 12 amino acids. Trimming at V came to 6 bases and at J to 4 bases, leaving 3 bases not matched to a gene. The CDR3 region is CASSGRGYEQYF. DNA for the CDR3: TGTGCCAGCAGCGGCAGGGGGTACGAGCAGTACTTC.

This chain uses TRBV28 with TRBJ1-5; possible D gene TRBD1, 5 bases. This CDR3 region has 13 residues. Looked up from germline, CDR1 is MDHEN and CDR2 is SYDVKM. Deletions cut 6 bases from V and 3 bases from J, with 9 bases between. The CDR3 DNA follows: TGTGCCAGCAGCGGGGGTTTCAATCAGCCCCAGCATTTT. Amino acids: CASSGGFNQPQHF.

The chain joins TRBV6-5 to TRBJ1-4, with 7 bases aligning to TRBD1. This CDR3 has 15 residues. Germline V gives CDR1 MNHEY, CDR2 SVGAGI. Trimming cost V 5 bases and J 8 bases; bases outside gene matches: 11. The CDR3 DNA reads TGTGCCAGCAGTCAGACGGGACAGTTGGGCGAAAAACTGTTTTTT. The encoded protein is CASSQTGQLGEKLFF.

This rearrangement joins TRBV6-6 to TRBJ2-3; 8 nucleotides agree with TRBD2. Germline-derived CDR1 and CDR2 are MNHNY and SVGAGI (reference sequence). Trimming took 8 bases from V and 4 from J; bases not matched to a gene: 11. This CDR3 region has 15 residues. The chain's CDR3 is CASAIGGGPADTQYF. For the CDR3, the DNA is TGTGCCAGCGCGATCGGCGGGGGGCCTGCAGATACGCAGTATTTT.

The chain is built from TRBV7-8 and TRBJ1-5, with 7 bases identical to TRBD1. V lost 5 bases, J lost 7 bases, and 14 bases stayed unmatched. The CDR3 is 16 amino acids. Germline lookup yields CDR1 SGHVS and CDR2 FQNEAQ. As DNA, the CDR3 is TGTGCCAGCAGCCTGAGACAGGGTCAAATTACGCAGCCCCAGCATTTT. Protein: CASSLRQGQITQPQHF.

J is TRBJ2-2 and V is TRBV6-5; D remains ambiguous. The CDR3 spans 16 residues. V lost 0 bases and J 0 bases, leaving 8 bases between the germline ends. CDR1 and CDR2 from the germline V gene are MNHEY and SVGAGI. The CDR3, as DNA: TGTGCCAGCAGTTACTCCACAGCTTCGAACACCGGGGAGCTGTTTTTT. Protein sequence: CASSYSTASNTGELFF.

The rearrangement joins TRBV2 to TRBJ2-2; D is perhaps TRBD2 (5 bases). The CDR3 spans 15 residues. The germline V gene has CDR1 SNHLY and CDR2 FYNNEI. V was shortened by 7 bases and J by 0 bases, with 12 bases between the two germline ends. In DNA, the CDR3 is TGTGCCAGCACCCCCGAAGCGGCGAACACCGGGGAGCTGTTTTTT. It encodes CASTPEAANTGELFF.

The chain combines TRBV3-1 (or the pseudogene TRBV3-2) with TRBJ2-2; D possibly corresponds to TRBD1 (7 bases). Trimming took 1 base from V and 7 from J, leaving 10 bases between them. CDR1 LGHDT and CDR2 YNNKEL come from the germline V gene (reference sequence). The CDR3 has 14 amino acids. This CDR3 is CASSQGQGGGELFF. In DNA form, the CDR3 reads TGTGCCAGCAGCCAAGGACAGGGAGGCGGGGAGCTGTTTTTT.